This is a list of T cell receptor beta chains from one sample in a study of cytomegalovirus exposure and HLA in healthy donors. This table comes from immunoSEQ multiplex PCR, and its TCRdb copy is limited to in-frame clones, with some not included. This sample has about 190,000 clones, with approximately 79% found just once. Sequencing input: PBMCs. The receptor set was obtained from a woman aged 18-29 years in good health and CMV-seronegative. The CDR3 runs from the conserved cysteine through the conserved F or W. The D gene is left open where the match is weak. Clone size is stated in some rows and not others, as once, few, many or a class when expanded.

>TRBD1|NA|TRBV7-2|TRBJ1-5
CASSSPRGGGNQPQHF
TGTGCCAGCAGCTCCCCTCGAGGGGGCGGAAATCAGCCCCAGCATTTT
>TRBD1|NA|TRBV4-3|TRBJ1-6
CASSQNVQGDAYNSPLHF
TGCGCCAGCAGCCAGAACGTACAGGGGGACGCCTATAATTCACCCCTCCACTTT
>NA|NA|TRBV6-5|TRBJ1-5
CASSNRANQPQHF
TGTGCCAGCAGCAACAGGGCCAATCAGCCCCAGCATTTT
>TRBD1|NA|TRBV28|TRBJ1-4
CASSRQTGVAEKLFF
TGTGCCAGCAGCCGACAGACAGGGGTGGCTGAAAAACTGTTTTTT
>TRBD2|few|TRBV28|TRBJ2-5
CASSSWGRGTETQYF
TGTGCCAGCAGTTCCTGGGGGAGGGGTACCGAGACCCAGTACTTC
>NA|NA|TRBV5-6|TRBJ1-1
CASFEERNTEAFF
TGTGCCAGCTTCGAGGAGAGGAACACTGAAGCTTTCTTT
>TRBD2|NA|TRBV4-3|TRBJ2-2
CASSHKIPGLAETGELFF
TGCGCCAGCAGCCACAAGATCCCGGGACTAGCGGAGACCGGGGAGCTGTTTTTT
>TRBD1|NA|TRBV18|TRBJ1-1
CASSADRGNTEAFF
TGTGCCAGCTCAGCCGACAGGGGGAACACTGAAGCTTTCTTT
>TRBD1|NA|TRBV4-1|TRBJ1-2
CASSLLGQDYGYTF
TGCGCCAGCAGCCTTCTCGGACAGGACTATGGCTACACCTTC
>NA|few|TRBV7-9|TRBJ1-1
CASSPGVLNTEAFF
TGTGCCAGCAGCCCAGGGGTTCTGAACACTGAAGCTTTCTTT
>TRBD1|NA|TRBV5-6|TRBJ2-7
CASRRDSYEQYF
TGTGCCAGCAGAAGGGACAGCTACGAGCAGTACTTC
>TRBD1|NA|TRBV10-3|TRBJ1-1
CAISEAGTGPNTEAFF
TGTGCCATCAGTGAGGCCGGGACAGGGCCGAACACTGAAGCTTTCTTT
>NA|NA|TRBV6-5|TRBJ1-1
CASRSVNTEAFF
TGTGCCAGCCGGTCGGTGAACACTGAAGCTTTCTTT
>TRBD1|NA|TRBV27|TRBJ2-3
CASSRILTGADTQYF
TGTGCCAGCAGTAGGATATTAACAGGGGCAGATACGCAGTATTTT
>NA|NA|TRBV28|TRBJ1-1
CASSLQYEAFF
TGTGCCAGCAGTTTGCAGTACGAAGCTTTCTTT
>TRBD2|NA|TRBV7-8|TRBJ2-7
CASSWGGRSHEQYF
TGTGCCAGCAGCTGGGGGGGACGGAGCCACGAGCAGTACTTC
>TRBD1|NA|TRBV29-1|TRBJ2-1
CSVGQGRYNEQFF
TGCAGCGTGGGACAGGGTAGGTACAATGAGCAGTTCTTC
>NA|NA|TRBV28|TRBJ2-7
CASSDRRPPYEQYF
TGTGCCAGCTCCGACAGGCGGCCCCCCTACGAGCAGTACTTC
>TRBD2|NA|TRBV7-9|TRBJ2-3
CASSLLAGTDTQYF
TGTGCCAGCAGCCTACTAGCGGGCACAGATACGCAGTATTTT
>TRBD1|NA|TRBV28|TRBJ2-7
CASSLTRTGMSYEQYF
TGTGCCAGCAGTTTGACTCGGACAGGGATGTCCTACGAGCAGTACTTC
>NA|NA|TRBV10-3|TRBJ1-5
CAISRESNQPQHF
TGTGCCATCAGCAGGGAATCCAATCAGCCCCAGCATTTT
>NA|NA|TRBV9|TRBJ2-1
CASSVGGVAYNEQFF
TGTGCCAGCAGCGTAGGGGGGGTAGCCTACAATGAGCAGTTCTTC
>NA|few|TRBV18|TRBJ1-3
CASSPTDSSGNTIYF
TGTGCCAGCTCACCAACAGACAGCTCTGGAAACACCATATATTTT
>NA|once|TRBV6-6|TRBJ1-1
CASSVSQGNTEAFF
TGTGCCAGCAGTGTCTCGCAGGGGAACACTGAAGCTTTCTTT
>NA|NA|TRBV5-1|TRBJ2-1
CASSLGRSGYNEQFF
TGCGCCAGCAGCTTGGGCCGGTCGGGCTACAATGAGCAGTTCTTC
>NA|NA|TRBV6-1|TRBJ1-5
CASSVFSQGDQPQHF
TGTGCCAGCAGTGTATTTTCACAGGGCGATCAGCCCCAGCATTTT
>TRBD2|NA|TRBV5-1|TRBJ2-1
CASSLATSGGYNEQFF
TGCGCCAGCAGCTTGGCAACTAGCGGGGGGTACAATGAGCAGTTCTTC
>NA|NA|TRBV5-5|TRBJ1-1
CASSSRMMAEAFF
TGTGCCAGCAGTTCCAGGATGATGGCTGAAGCTTTCTTT
>TRBD1|NA|TRBV10-2|TRBJ2-1
CASSDGQGRNEQFF
TGCGCCAGCAGTGACGGACAGGGAAGAAATGAGCAGTTCTTC
>NA|once|TRBV7-3|TRBJ2-3
CASSLEVADTQYF
TGTGCCAGCAGCTTAGAGGTGGCAGATACGCAGTATTTT
>TRBD1|NA|TRBV27|TRBJ1-6
CASSSLMTGSSYNSPLHF
TGTGCCAGCAGTTCGCTTATGACAGGGAGCTCCTATAATTCACCCCTCCACTTT
>NA|NA|TRBV19|TRBJ1-6
CASSLTANSPLHF
TGTGCCAGTAGCCTGACAGCCAATTCACCCCTCCACTTT
>NA|NA|TRBV6-6|TRBJ1-1
CASRSTEAFF
TGTGCCAGCCGGTCCACTGAAGCTTTCTTT
>TRBD1|NA|TRBV6-5|TRBJ2-5
CASNHRGAGEETQYF
TGTGCCAGCAATCACAGGGGGGCCGGGGAAGAGACCCAGTACTTC
>TRBD2|NA|TRBV7-9|TRBJ2-7
CASSPAGGSYEQYF
TGTGCCAGCAGCCCGGCGGGAGGATCCTACGAGCAGTACTTC
>TRBD1|NA|TRBV19|TRBJ1-2
CASSRTGGFAF
TGTGCCAGTAGTCGGACAGGGGGGTTCGCCTTC
>NA|NA|TRBV6-1|TRBJ2-5
CASSGFERTYQETQYF
TGTGCCAGCAGTGGGTTTGAGCGAACGTACCAAGAGACCCAGTACTTC
>NA|NA|TRBV5-1|TRBJ1-1
CASSLTDNTEAFF
TGCGCCAGCAGCTTGACAGATAACACTGAAGCTTTCTTT
>NA|NA|TRBV19|TRBJ1-5
CASITNQGSNQPQHF
TGTGCCAGTATCACCAATCAGGGGAGCAATCAGCCCCAGCATTTT
>NA|NA|TRBV20-1|TRBJ2-3
CSARDQSQYF
TGCAGTGCTAGAGATCAATCGCAGTATTTT
>TRBD2|NA|TRBV7-9|TRBJ2-5
CASSLVGGSIVETQYF
TGTGCCAGCAGCTTGGTCGGCGGGAGTATTGTAGAGACCCAGTACTTC
>TRBD2|NA|TRBV7-3|TRBJ2-2
CASSLRLAGGSGELFF
TGTGCCAGCAGCTTACGACTAGCGGGGGGAAGCGGGGAGCTGTTTTTT
>TRBD1|NA|TRBV30|TRBJ1-2
CAWSAGAGGGYTF
TGTGCCTGGAGTGCGGGGGCAGGGGGAGGCTACACCTTC
>NA|NA|TRBV28|TRBJ2-7
CASYQTGAYEQYF
TGTGCCAGCTACCAGACGGGGGCCTACGAGCAGTACTTC
>NA|NA|TRBV5-8|TRBJ2-2
CASSLTNTGELFF
TGTGCCAGCAGCCTCACAAATACCGGGGAGCTGTTTTTT
>TRBD1|NA|TRBV19|TRBJ1-5
CASSTRQGLSQPQHF
TGTGCCAGTAGTACCCGACAGGGACTCAGTCAGCCCCAGCATTTT
>TRBD2|NA|TRBV6-1|TRBJ2-7
CASSGRDFHYEQYF
TGTGCCAGCAGCGGGAGGGACTTCCACTACGAGCAGTACTTC
>TRBD1|NA|TRBV19|TRBJ1-5
CASSLRTGQPQHF
TGTGCCAGTAGTCTTCGGACAGGGCAGCCCCAGCATTTT
>TRBD1|NA|TRBV18|TRBJ2-7
CASSPGKGAYEQYF
TGTGCCAGCTCACCAGGGAAGGGGGCATACGAGCAGTACTTC
>NA|NA|TRBV21-1|TRBJ1-4
CASPHRSNEKLFF
TGTGCCAGCCCTCACAGATCTAATGAAAAACTGTTTTTT